This entry describes one TCR beta chain. TCRdb re-analysed the PCR reads in MiXCR, keeping a single row per CDR3 protein. The table has about 90,000 distinct CDR3 sequences, 45% to 50% seen once. These data come from a study of CDR3 diversity in severe acne. Trimming at V came to 3 bases and at J to 2 bases, leaving 8 bases not matched to a gene. Germline CDR1 and CDR2: SGHRS and YFSETQ. This CDR3 is built from 16 residues. The chain couples TRBV5-1 to TRBJ2-1, with 7 nucleotides matching TRBD2. What was sequenced was blood. This sequence originates from a male donor in good health, serving as a control. The CDR3 spells CASSYRGGGAYNEQFF. The DNA for the CDR3 is TGCGCCAGCAGCTACCGAGGTGGGGGGGCCTACAATGAGCAGTTCTTC.